This TCR beta chain was recovered during a study of blood T cell repertoires in COVID-19. At the level of the study: Specimens from acute and convalescent COVID-19 originated in the United States, Italy and Spain. PBMCs, B-cell-depleted T cells, or T cells were the source of the cDNA or gDNA that made up the material.

The CDR3 spans 14 residues. With 4 bases clipped from V and 6 bases from J, the junction kept 6 bases outside the gene matches. From germline, CDR1 is SGHDT and CDR2 YYEEEE. Original processing notes: Estimation of nucleated cell counts was performed using reference gene primer amplification. Repertoires were generated with immunoSEQ multiplex PCR, while TCRdb's copy carries only in-frame clones and drops some. From that table come the V and J calls and clone size; the DNA was used to work out D and trimming. The sample yields 290,000 or so clones, around nine tenths seen once. Comment on this clone: The sample holds other DNA sequences that translate to the same CDR3.

Material: peripheral blood. The receptor was isolated from a man between 65 and 85 years old with acute or convalescent COVID-19. This chain links TRBV5-6 with TRBJ2-3, with 9 bases fitting TRBD1. CDR3: CASSRGQGLDTQYF. CDR3 coding DNA: TGTGCCAGCAGCAGGGGACAGGGCCTGGATACGCAGTATTTT. Combining the CDR3 with reference TRBV5-6 and TRBJ2-3 gives the whole variable domain DAGVTQSPTHLIKTRGQQVTLRCSPKSGHDTVSWYQQALGQGPQFIFQYYEEEERQRGNFPDRFSGHQFPNYSSELNVNALLLGDSALYLCASSRGQGLDTQYFGPGTRLTVL.